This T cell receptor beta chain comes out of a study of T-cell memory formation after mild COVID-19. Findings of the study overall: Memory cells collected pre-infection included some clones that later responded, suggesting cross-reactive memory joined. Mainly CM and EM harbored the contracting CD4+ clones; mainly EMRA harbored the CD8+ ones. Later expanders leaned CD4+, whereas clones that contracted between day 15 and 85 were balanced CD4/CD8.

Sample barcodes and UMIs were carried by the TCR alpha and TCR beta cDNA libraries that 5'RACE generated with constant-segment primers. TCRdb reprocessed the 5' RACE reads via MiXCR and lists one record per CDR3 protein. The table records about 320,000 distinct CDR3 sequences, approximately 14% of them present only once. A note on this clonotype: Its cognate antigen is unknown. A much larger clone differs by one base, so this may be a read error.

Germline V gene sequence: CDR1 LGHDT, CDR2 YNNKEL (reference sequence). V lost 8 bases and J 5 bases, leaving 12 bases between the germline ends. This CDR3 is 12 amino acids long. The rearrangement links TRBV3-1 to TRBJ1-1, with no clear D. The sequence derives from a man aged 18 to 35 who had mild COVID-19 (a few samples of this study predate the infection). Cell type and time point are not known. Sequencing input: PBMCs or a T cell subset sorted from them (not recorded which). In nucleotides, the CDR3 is TGTGCCAGCGGATGGAAGAGGACTGAAGCTTTCTTT. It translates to CASGWKRTEAFF.